The 2 T cell receptor beta chains below come from one sample, sequenced in a study of T cell repertoires in cytomegalovirus infection. Their specific antigens are unknown. Via MiXCR, TCRdb re-called the reads, giving one row per CDR3 protein. This sample has fewer than 1,000,000 distinct CDR3 sequences, with approximately 33% found just once. The source was cultured CD8+ T cells from PBMCs, collected from culture after CMV antigen stimulation. These receptors were obtained from a human donor in good health (CMV status not recorded). Some clones in this sample may be carry-over from other donors' samples.

A few counts support this clonotype. The chain joins TRBV5-6 to TRBJ2-3; D remains unclear. The CDR3 runs 16 residues. Trimming removed 4 bases at V and 4 bases at J, with 19 bases between. Germline assignment: CDR1 SGHDT and CDR2 YYEEEE. The CDR3 region is CASSPPSLGFADTQYF. CDR3 coding DNA: TGTGCCAGCAGCCCCCCGAGCTTAGGGTTCGCAGATACGCAGTATTTT. The complete variable domain, with remaining parts taken from reference TRBV5-6 and TRBJ2-3, reads DAGVTQSPTHLIKTRGQQVTLRCSPKSGHDTVSWYQQALGQGPQFIFQYYEEEERQRGNFPDRFSGHQFPNYSSELNVNALLLGDSALYLCASSPPSLGFADTQYFGPGTRLTVL.

V is TRBV7-9 and J is TRBJ1-2; 7 nucleotides match TRBD1. Germline V gene sequence: CDR1 SEHNR, CDR2 FQNEAQ (reference sequence). The CDR3 consists of 17 residues. The junction had 11 bases not matched to a gene; V was cut back by 2 bases and J by 2 bases. CDR3 amino acids: CASSLLRGQHINYGYTF. The CDR3 DNA is TGTGCCAGCAGCTTATTACGGGGACAGCATATAAACTATGGCTACACCTTC.